This T cell receptor beta chain was captured by sequencing in a study of siplizumab effects on memory and regulatory T cells. General study points: Most alloreactive clones went unmapped to unstimulated subsets; only a minor fraction mapped.

Regarding this clone: Its specificity is not known.

TCRdb's copy holds only in-frame clones and misses some; the assay was immunoSEQ multiplex PCR. The sample has some 70,000 clones, 75% to 90% seen once. The CDR3 sequence is 14 residues long. Between the trimmed V and J ends, which lost 0 bases and 4 bases, there was a span of 10 bases. Germline V gene lookup returns CDR1 SGHTS and CDR2 YDEGEE. The clonotype originates from a human donor in good health. The specimen sequenced was Tregs sorted from blood. The rearrangement links TRBV5-8 to TRBJ1-2; TRBD1 might be the D (6 bases). For the CDR3, the DNA is TGTGCCAGCAGCTTGGGGACAGCATTCTATGGCTACACCTTC. This gives the protein CASSLGTAFYGYTF.